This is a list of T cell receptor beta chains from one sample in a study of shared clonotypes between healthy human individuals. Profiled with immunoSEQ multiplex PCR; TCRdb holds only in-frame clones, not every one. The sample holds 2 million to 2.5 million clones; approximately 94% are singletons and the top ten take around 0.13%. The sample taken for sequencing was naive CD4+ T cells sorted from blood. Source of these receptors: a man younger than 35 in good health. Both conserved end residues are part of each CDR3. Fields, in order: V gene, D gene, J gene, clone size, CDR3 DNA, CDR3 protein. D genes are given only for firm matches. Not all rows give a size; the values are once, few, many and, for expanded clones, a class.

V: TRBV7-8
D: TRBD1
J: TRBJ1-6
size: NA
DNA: TGTGCCAGCAGCCCTACCGGGACAGATAATTCACCCCTCCACTTT
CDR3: CASSPTGTDNSPLHF

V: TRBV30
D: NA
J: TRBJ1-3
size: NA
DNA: TGTGCCTGGAGTGGAGTAGGTGGAAACACCATATATTTT
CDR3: CAWSGVGGNTIYF

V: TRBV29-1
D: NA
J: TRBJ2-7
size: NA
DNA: TGCAGCGTTGAAAGTAGGGAGGCTCTCTCCTACGAGCAGTACTTC
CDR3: CSVESREALSYEQYF

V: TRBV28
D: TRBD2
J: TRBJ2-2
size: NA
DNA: TGTGCCAGCAGCTTATCGGGGGGGCCTACCGGGGAGCTGTTTTTT
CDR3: CASSLSGGPTGELFF

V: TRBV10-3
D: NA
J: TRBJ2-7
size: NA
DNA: TGTGCCACCCAGGGAGCCTACGAGCAGTACTTC
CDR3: CATQGAYEQYF

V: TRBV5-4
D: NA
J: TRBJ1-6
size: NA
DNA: TGTGCCAGCAGCTTGGACAGACAGAATTCACCCCTCCACTTT
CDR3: CASSLDRQNSPLHF

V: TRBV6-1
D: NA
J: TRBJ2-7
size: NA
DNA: TGTGCCAGCAGTGCGGCTCGACAGGCCGTGGGCAACGAGCAGTACTTC
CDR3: CASSAARQAVGNEQYF

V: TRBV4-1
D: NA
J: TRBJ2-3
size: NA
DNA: TGCGCCAGCAGCCGAATAGCTTTCACAGATACGCAGTATTTT
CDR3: CASSRIAFTDTQYF

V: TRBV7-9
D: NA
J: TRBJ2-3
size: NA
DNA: TGTGCCAGCAGCTTAGGGGGATTGCCAGATACGCAGTATTTT
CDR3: CASSLGGLPDTQYF

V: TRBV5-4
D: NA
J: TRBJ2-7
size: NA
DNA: TGTGCCAGCAGCTATCTAAGGGGCTACGAGCAGTACTTC
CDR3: CASSYLRGYEQYF

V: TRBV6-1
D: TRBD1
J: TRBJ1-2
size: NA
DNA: TGTGCCAGCAGTGACGGACAGGGAAACTATGGCTACACCTTC
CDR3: CASSDGQGNYGYTF

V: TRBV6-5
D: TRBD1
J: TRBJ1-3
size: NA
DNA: TGTGCCAGCAGCCGGGACAGGGGAAACACCATATATTTT
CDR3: CASSRDRGNTIYF

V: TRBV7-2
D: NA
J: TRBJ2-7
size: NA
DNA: TGTGCCAGCAGCTTAGTAAACGAGCAGTACTTC
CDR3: CASSLVNEQYF

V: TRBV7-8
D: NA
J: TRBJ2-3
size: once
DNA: TGTGCCAGCAGCTTAGACGGCGGCCTTAGCACAGATACGCAGTATTTT
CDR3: CASSLDGGLSTDTQYF

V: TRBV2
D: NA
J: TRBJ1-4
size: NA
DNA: TGTGCCAGCAGTGAACGTCTCCTGGGGGTTAATGAAAAACTGTTTTTT
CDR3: CASSERLLGVNEKLFF

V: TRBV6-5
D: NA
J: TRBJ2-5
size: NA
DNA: TGTGCCAGCAGCAGGGATGAGACCCAGTACTTC
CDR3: CASSRDETQYF

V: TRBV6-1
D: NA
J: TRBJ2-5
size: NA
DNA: TGTGCCAGCAGCCATGGAGAGACCCAGTACTTC
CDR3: CASSHGETQYF

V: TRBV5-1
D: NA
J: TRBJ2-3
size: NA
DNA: TGCGCCAGCAGTTGGGGAACTAGCACAGATACGCAGTATTTT
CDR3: CASSWGTSTDTQYF

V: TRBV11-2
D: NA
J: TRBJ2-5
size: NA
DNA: TGTGCCAGCAGCTTGCTTGGCGCCGGTGGGGCCCAGTACTTC
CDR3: CASSLLGAGGAQYF

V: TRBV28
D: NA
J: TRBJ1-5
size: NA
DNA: TGTGCCAGCAGTTACGCGTTGGGCAATCAGCCCCAGCATTTT
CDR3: CASSYALGNQPQHF

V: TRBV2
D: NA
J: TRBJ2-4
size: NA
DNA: TGTGCCAGCGCAAAGGAAAACATTCAGTACTTC
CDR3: CASAKENIQYF

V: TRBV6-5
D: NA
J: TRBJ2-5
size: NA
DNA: TGTGCCAGCAGTTACTCGATGAGTTCCATGTCAGGGACCCAGTACTTC
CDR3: CASSYSMSSMSGTQYF

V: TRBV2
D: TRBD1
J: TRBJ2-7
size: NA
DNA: TGTGCCAGCAGTGAAGGGGGGACAGGTTACTCCTACGAGCAGTACTTC
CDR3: CASSEGGTGYSYEQYF

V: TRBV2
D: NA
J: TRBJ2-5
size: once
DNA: TGTGCCAGCAGATCACTAGTGGTTGGGGAGACCCAGTACTTC
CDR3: CASRSLVVGETQYF

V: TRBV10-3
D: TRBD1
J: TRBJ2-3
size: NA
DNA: TGTGCCATCAGTCCACAGGGGGCCACAGATACGCAGTATTTT
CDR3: CAISPQGATDTQYF

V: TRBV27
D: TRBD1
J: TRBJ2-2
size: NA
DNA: TGTGCCAGCAGTTTTGGACAGGGCGTAAGGGCTGGGGAGCTGTTTTTT
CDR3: CASSFGQGVRAGELFF

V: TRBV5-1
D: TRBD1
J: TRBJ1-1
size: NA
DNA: TGCGCCAGCAGCAATCGGGACAGGGACACTGAAGCTTTCTTT
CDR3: CASSNRDRDTEAFF

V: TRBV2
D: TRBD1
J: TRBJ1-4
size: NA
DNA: TGTGCCAGCAGTCGGGACAGGGCGGTTGGTGGTGAAAAACTGTTTTTT
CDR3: CASSRDRAVGGEKLFF

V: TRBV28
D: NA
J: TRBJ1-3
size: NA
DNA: TGTGCCAGCAGTTTATGGGGTACTGGAAACACCATATATTTT
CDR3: CASSLWGTGNTIYF

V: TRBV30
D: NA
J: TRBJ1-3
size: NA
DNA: TGTGCCTCGGAAAGTATCTCTGGAAACACCATATATTTT
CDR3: CASESISGNTIYF

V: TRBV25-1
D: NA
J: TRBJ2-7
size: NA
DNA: TGTGCCAGCAGTGGGGGGGACAGCTCCTACGAGCAGTACTTC
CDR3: CASSGGDSSYEQYF

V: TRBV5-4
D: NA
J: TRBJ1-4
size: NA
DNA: TGTGCCAGCAGCCCCGACGGGATTGCTTCAACTAATGAAAAACTGTTTTTT
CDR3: CASSPDGIASTNEKLFF

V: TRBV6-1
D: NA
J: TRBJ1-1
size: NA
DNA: TGTGCCAGCAGTGAAGGGGGCACTAACACTGAAGCTTTCTTT
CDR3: CASSEGGTNTEAFF

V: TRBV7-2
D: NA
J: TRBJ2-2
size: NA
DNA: TGTGTCGAAAGGGGACTCGCGAACACCGGGGAGCTGTTTTTT
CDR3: CVERGLANTGELFF

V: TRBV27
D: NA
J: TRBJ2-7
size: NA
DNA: TGTGCCAGCAGCCCGGAGGGGGTCTACGAGCAGTACTTC
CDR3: CASSPEGVYEQYF

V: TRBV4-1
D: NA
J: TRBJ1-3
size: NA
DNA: TGCGCCAGCAGCCAAGTACTGGTCGAAAGTGGGCATTTTAGTGGAAACACCATATATTTT
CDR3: CASSQVLVESGHFSGNTIYF

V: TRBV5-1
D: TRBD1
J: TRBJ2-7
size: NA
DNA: TGCGCCAGCAGCTTGGCCTTCGGGACAGGGGAAGGAGAGCAGTACTTC
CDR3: CASSLAFGTGEGEQYF

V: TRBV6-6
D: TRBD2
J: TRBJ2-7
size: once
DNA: TGTGCCAGCAGTCTTCTAGCGGGAGGGCCTGGCTACGAGCAGTACTTC
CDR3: CASSLLAGGPGYEQYF

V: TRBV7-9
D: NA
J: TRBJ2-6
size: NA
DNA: TGTGCCAGCAGCTTGAGGGGAAATGGGGCCAACGTCCTGACTTTC
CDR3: CASSLRGNGANVLTF

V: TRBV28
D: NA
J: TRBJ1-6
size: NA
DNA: TGTGCCAGCAACCCCGAAAGGGGAAATTCACCCCTCCACTTT
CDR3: CASNPERGNSPLHF

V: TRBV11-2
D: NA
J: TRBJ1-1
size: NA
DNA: TGTGCCAGCAGCTTTTTAGTAGGGACGAGCACTGAAGCTTTCTTT
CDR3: CASSFLVGTSTEAFF

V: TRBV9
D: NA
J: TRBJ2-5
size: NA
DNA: TGTGCCAGCAGCGTCGCACAACAGATACAAGAGACCCAGTACTTC
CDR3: CASSVAQQIQETQYF

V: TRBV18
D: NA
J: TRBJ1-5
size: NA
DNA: TGTGCCAGCTCATGGGACCTATATCAGCCCCAGCATTTT
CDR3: CASSWDLYQPQHF

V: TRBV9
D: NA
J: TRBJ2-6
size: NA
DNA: TGTGCCAGCAGGCCTGGTGGGTCACAGTTGTCCTCGGGGGCCAACGTCCTGACTTTC
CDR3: CASRPGGSQLSSGANVLTF

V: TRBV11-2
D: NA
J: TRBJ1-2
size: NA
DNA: TGTGCCAGCAGCCCTCTTAGGGGCCGGCAAGAGGAAGGCTACACCTTC
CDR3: CASSPLRGRQEEGYTF

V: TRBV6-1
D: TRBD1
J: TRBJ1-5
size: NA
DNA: TGTGCCAGCAGTGTACCGACAGGGGGGAGCAATCAGCCCCAGCATTTT
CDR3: CASSVPTGGSNQPQHF

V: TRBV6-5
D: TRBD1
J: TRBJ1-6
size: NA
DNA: TGTGCCAGCAGCCGGGGACAGGGAGATTCACCCCTCCACTTT
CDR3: CASSRGQGDSPLHF

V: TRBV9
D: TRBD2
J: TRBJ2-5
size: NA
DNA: TGTGCCAGCAGCGTAGCGGCTAGCGGACCTCTTAAGACCCAGTACTTC
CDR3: CASSVAASGPLKTQYF

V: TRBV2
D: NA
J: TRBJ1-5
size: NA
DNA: TGTGCCAGCAGTGAAGCGATAGGGCCAAATCAGCCCCAGCATTTT
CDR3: CASSEAIGPNQPQHF

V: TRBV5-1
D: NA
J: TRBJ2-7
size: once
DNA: TGCGCCAGCAGCTTGAAAGGGCACGAGCAGTACTTC
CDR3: CASSLKGHEQYF

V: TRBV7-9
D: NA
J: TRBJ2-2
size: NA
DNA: TGTGCCAGCAGCTCACTGGGGGGACCGAACACCGGGGAGCTGTTTTTT
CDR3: CASSSLGGPNTGELFF

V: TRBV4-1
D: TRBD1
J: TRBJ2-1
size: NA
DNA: TGCGCCAGCAGGAACCCGGGACAGAGACACAATGAGCAGTTCTTC
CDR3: CASRNPGQRHNEQFF

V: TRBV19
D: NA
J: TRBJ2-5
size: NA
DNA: TGTGCCAGTAGTCCTAGAGGTAACCTCGCCCAGTACTTC
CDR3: CASSPRGNLAQYF